This TCR beta chain was identified in a study of T cell responses to AZD1222 COVID-19 vaccine. Sequenced by immunoSEQ multiplex PCR; TCRdb stores in-frame clones only, minus some. The data show 150,000 to 200,000 clones, approximately 95% seen once. This CDR3 spans 15 amino acids. Germline CDR1 reads LNHDA; CDR2 reads SQIVND (reference sequence). Trimming shortened V by 4 bases and J by 0 bases, and 10 bases separated the two germline ends. The sample here was peripheral blood, taken 28 days after the second dose of the MenACWY control vaccine. The sequence was collected from an adult who received the MenACWY meningococcal vaccine as a control. V is TRBV19 and J is TRBJ1-5; the D gene is possibly TRBD1 (5 bases). CDR3 sequence (DNA): TGTGCCAGTAGTAGACAGATGTATAGCAATCAGCCCCAGCATTTT. This codes for CASSRQMYSNQPQHF.